A selection of T cell receptor beta chains follows, all from one sample in a study of T cell changes during pregnancy in multiple sclerosis. The assay was immunoSEQ multiplex PCR, and TCRdb's table has in-frame clones only and misses some. This repertoire shows around 100,000 clones, 80% to 95% found once; its top ten account for about 3.5%. This specimen was peripheral blood, taken after pregnancy. Receptors originate from a female donor with multiple sclerosis, enrolled in a pregnancy study. Both conserved end residues are part of each CDR3. A D gene is named only where the DNA matches it firmly. Clone size is not always given. Where it is, it says once, few, many or a class for expanded clones.

cdr3_aa cdr3_nt v_call d_call j_call clone_size
CASSTNGGPGDTQYF TGTGCCAGTAGTACCAACGGGGGGCCGGGGGATACGCAGTATTTT TRBV19 NA TRBJ2-3 NA
CASSLVAGQGQPQHF TGTGCCAGCAGCTTAGTGGCGGGACAGGGTCAGCCCCAGCATTTT TRBV7-8 TRBD1 TRBJ1-5 NA
CASSFYREVTEAFF TGTGCCAGCAGCTTCTACAGGGAAGTCACTGAAGCTTTCTTT TRBV5-6 NA TRBJ1-1 NA
CASSERRNYGYTF TGCGCCAGCAGTGAGCGCAGGAACTATGGCTACACCTTC TRBV10-2 NA TRBJ1-2 NA
CASSTYKSSYNEQFF TGCGCCAGCAGCACGTACAAAAGCTCCTACAATGAGCAGTTCTTC TRBV5-1 NA TRBJ2-1 NA
CASSPEGQGGNSPLHF TGCGCCAGCAGCCCCGAAGGACAGGGGGGTAATTCACCCCTCCACTTT TRBV5-1 TRBD1 TRBJ1-6 NA
CASSRETGQTYGYTF TGTGCCAGCAGCAGAGAGACAGGGCAAACCTATGGCTACACCTTC TRBV6-1 TRBD1 TRBJ1-2 NA
CASSQLLAGTGELFF TGCGCCAGCAGCCAGCTACTAGCGGGGACTGGGGAGCTGTTTTTT TRBV4-1 TRBD2 TRBJ2-2 NA
CASSPSPDQPQHF TGTGCCAGCAGCCCTTCCCCCGATCAGCCCCAGCATTTT TRBV7-3 NA TRBJ1-5 NA
CASSDGSSPLHF TGTGCCAGCAGTGACGGGAGTTCACCCCTCCACTTT TRBV25-1 NA TRBJ1-6 few
CASSPTRPRGRARAREQYF TGTGCCAGCAGCCCCACTCGTCCCCGAGGGAGGGCACGGGCTAGAGAGCAGTACTTC TRBV7-3 TRBD2 TRBJ2-7 NA
CASSTGHPHLEQYF TGTGCCAGCAGCACGGGACACCCACACCTCGAGCAGTACTTC TRBV21-1 NA TRBJ2-7 NA